Each of the 6 T cell receptor beta chains below was sequenced from the same sample in a study of blood T cell repertoires in COVID-19. Method: immunoSEQ multiplex PCR; TCRdb's copy keeps in-frame clones and lacks some. The data show about 59,000 clones, approximately 92% seen once. Source material: peripheral blood. Receptors were obtained from an elderly man with acute or convalescent COVID-19.

The chain is built from TRBV7-9 and TRBJ1-1; D not certain. Germline lookup yields CDR1 SEHNR and CDR2 FQNEAQ (reference sequence). The CDR3 totals 14 residues. Between the trimmed V and J ends, which lost 2 bases and 1 base, there was a span of 8 bases. The CDR3 nucleotides are TGTGCCAGCAGCTTAAGGGAGGGGAACACTGAAGCTTTCTTT. It encodes CASSLREGNTEAFF. Full variable domain (remainder filled in from reference TRBV7-9 and TRBJ1-1): DTGVSQNPRHKITKRGQNVTFRCDPISEHNRLYWYRQTLGQGPEFLTYFQNEAQLEKSRLLSDRFSAERPKGSFSTLEIQRTEQGDSAMYLCASSLREGNTEAFFGQGTRLTVV.

The chain carries TRBV5-1 and TRBJ1-1; D ambiguous. Looked up from germline, CDR1 is SGHRS and CDR2 is YFSETQ. V was shortened by 7 bases and J by 1 base, with 14 bases between the two germline ends. The CDR3 has 14 residues. For the CDR3, the DNA is TGCGCCAGCCGTGGGTTGACGGGGAACACTGAAGCTTTCTTT. Translating it yields CASRGLTGNTEAFF. The entire variable domain, with the rest obtained from reference TRBV5-1 and TRBJ1-1, is as follows: KAGVTQTPRYLIKTRGQQVTLSCSPISGHRSVSWYQQTPGQGLQFLFEYFSETQRNKGNFPGRFSGRQFSNSRSEMNVSTLELGDSALYLCASRGLTGNTEAFFGQGTRLTVV.

This chain joins TRBV4-1 and TRBJ2-7; maybe TRBD1 (5 bases). V shed 4 bases and J shed 3 bases, with 7 bases lying between them. Germline V gene sequence: CDR1 MGHRA, CDR2 YSYEKL. This CDR3 spans 12 amino acids. The CDR3 sequence: CASSLQGYEQYF. The CDR3 DNA follows: TGCGCCAGCAGCCTCCAGGGCTACGAGCAGTACTTC.

The rearrangement joins TRBV7-2 to TRBJ1-6, with D hard to call. This CDR3 comprises 15 residues. V dropped 2 bases and J dropped 4 bases, with 9 bases sitting between them. From germline, CDR1 is SGHTA and CDR2 FQGNSA. CDR3 nucleotide sequence: TGTGCCAGCAGCTTACAGGCAGATTATAATTCACCCCTCCACTTT. This gives the protein CASSLQADYNSPLHF.

The rearrangement uses TRBV5-8 and TRBJ2-7, with TRBD2 matching 8 bases. After removal of 4 bases from V and 6 bases from J, the junction contained 9 bases not matched to a gene. Germline lookup yields CDR1 SGHTS and CDR2 YDEGEE. The CDR3 has 14 amino acids. The chain's CDR3 is CASSLLGLVGEQYF. CDR3 in DNA: TGTGCCAGCAGCCTCCTGGGACTAGTTGGCGAGCAGTACTTC.

This chain's CDR3 is CASSMYRENTEAFF. CDR3 nucleotide sequence: TGTGCCAGTAGTATGTATCGGGAGAACACTGAAGCTTTCTTT. V is TRBV19 and J is TRBJ1-1; no clear D. The germline V gene encodes CDR1 LNHDA and CDR2 SQIVND (reference sequence). The CDR3 has 14 residues. V was cut by 3 bases and J by 1 base, with 9 bases left in between.